The present T cell receptor beta chain was sequenced within a study of early T cells in non-severe SARS-CoV-2 infection. Per germline, CDR1 SGHRS and CDR2 YFSETQ. V lost 6 bases, J lost 2 bases, and 19 bases lay in between. This CDR3 has 16 residues. One entry per CDR3 protein, called by TCRdb with MiXCR from the 5' RACE reads. The table records about 25,000 distinct CDR3 sequences, 3.5% to 5.5% of them present only once. This clonotype was detected a few times. This sequence was found in an adult who was a healthcare worker with PCR-confirmed SARS-CoV-2 infection or an uninfected control (not recorded which). The gene calls are TRBV5-1 and TRBJ2-3; the D gene is possibly TRBD2 (6 bases). The sequenced material came from whole blood. CDR3 nucleotide sequence: TGCGCCAGCACTCTCCTGGCGGGATCGTACACAGATACGCAGTATTTT. Its protein is CASTLLAGSYTDTQYF.